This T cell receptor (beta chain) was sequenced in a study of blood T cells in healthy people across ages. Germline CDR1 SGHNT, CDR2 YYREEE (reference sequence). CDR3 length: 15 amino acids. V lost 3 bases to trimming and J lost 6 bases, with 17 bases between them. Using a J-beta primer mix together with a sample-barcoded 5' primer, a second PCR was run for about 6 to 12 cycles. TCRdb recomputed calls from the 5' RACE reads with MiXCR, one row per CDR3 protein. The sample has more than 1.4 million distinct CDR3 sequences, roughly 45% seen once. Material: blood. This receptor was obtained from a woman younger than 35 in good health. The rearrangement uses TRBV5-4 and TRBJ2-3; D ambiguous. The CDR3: CASSSTRSYSDTQYF. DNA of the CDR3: TGTGCCAGCAGCTCCACCAGGTCCTATAGTGATACGCAGTATTTT. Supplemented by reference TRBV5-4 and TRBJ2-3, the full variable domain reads ETGVTQSPTHLIKTRGQQVTLRCSSQSGHNTVSWYQQALGQGPQFIFQYYREEENGRGNFPPRFSGLQFPNYSSELNVNALELDDSALYLCASSSTRSYSDTQYFGPGTRLTVL.